This T cell receptor (beta chain) was captured by sequencing in a study of vaccination and CD4 T cells after COVID-19. The treatment here: roughly 10-day PBMC culture with coronavirus spike peptide pools or control peptides (ViraFEST assay). With the Oncomine TCR Beta short-read assay, DNA from cultured CD4+ T cells was sequenced. TCRdb reprocessed the PCR reads via MiXCR and lists one record per CDR3 protein. The sample consists of about 14,000 distinct CDR3 sequences, about 28% of them appearing once. For this clonotype: Its antigen is unknown.

Sequencing used cultured CD4+ T cells from blood. This receptor was taken from a human donor with COVID-19.

CDR3 sequence: CASSLAGTVGTEAFF. CDR3 nucleotides: TGTGCCAGCAGCTTGGCGGGGACTGTGGGCACTGAAGCTTTCTTT. The chain joins TRBV7-3 to TRBJ1-1, with D tentatively TRBD1 (5 bases). The CDR3 extends over 15 amino acids. V was shortened by 3 bases and J by 4 bases, with 15 bases between the two germline ends. Germline V lookup: CDR1 SGHTA, CDR2 FQGTGA.